This T cell receptor (beta chain) derives from a study of cytomegalovirus exposure and HLA in healthy donors. Whereas donors were nominally healthy upon sampling, unrecorded immune exposures were probable. Study-wide points: Differences between HLA loci emerged in a later analysis of TCR association rates, with DRB1 most and HLA-C fewest. Presence/absence results assume similar sequencing depth per donor, which may not hold. Researchers had no immune exposure information except CMV serostatus available.

A multiplex PCR was run with 60 Vbeta primers and 13 Jbeta primers. Generated by immunoSEQ multiplex PCR, the TCRdb table keeps only in-frame clones and is missing some. The sample has about 130,000 clones, 77% seen once. This clone was counted only a few times. Its matching antigen is unknown. Sequences were obtained from PBMCs. This clonotype was sampled from a male donor in good health and CMV-seronegative.

The CDR3 nucleotides are TGTGCCAGCAGCCCCACAACCTACGAGCAGTACTTC. This codes for CASSPTTYEQYF. This rearrangement joins TRBV7-6 to TRBJ2-7; D remains ambiguous. This CDR3 contains 12 residues. Germline V gene lookup returns CDR1 SGHVS and CDR2 FNYEAQ. The V gene lost 5 bases and the J gene lost 2 bases, with 7 bases spanning the gap.